Listed here is a single TCR beta chain. Its recognized antigen is unknown. One base away there is no much larger clone; base qualities are not given. The entry originates in a study of cytomegalovirus exposure and HLA in healthy donors (dated by TCRdb to 2016 to 2017). With respect to the entire study: According to an earlier analysis of a few hundred of the donors, about 170 million T cells yielded some 120 million unique TCR beta sequences and about 300 Gb of sequence data. Five DR-DQ haplotypes were handled as single units for association and clustering, since linkage in the cohort was strong. HLA typing covered class I and class II loci at four-digit resolution. To decide whether each TCR beta V gene segment behaved as functional or pseudogenic, an earlier analysis of over 500 of the donors relied on high-throughput TCR beta sequencing. An early release that covered about 600 HLA-typed donors contained around 300 gigabases of sequencing data and approximately 85 million unique TCR sequences. A separate validation cohort of approximately 130 different subjects was used in addition to the 666-subject first cohort. Genome-wide SNP genotypes for about 60% of the roughly 700 donors were used in a later genetic analysis, which treated that subset as a discovery cohort. Rather than drawing on any new phenotypic data, the later analysis identified candidate immune exposures from TCR beta sequences and the way those sequences occurred across donors. The study aimed to test whether cataloging public T cell receptors could reveal signatures of past pathogen exposure. The study combined high-throughput TCR immunosequencing, statistical association of individual TCRs with disease status, and machine learning to predict cytomegalovirus infection status. Donor age, sex, ethnicity and CMV serostatus were compiled together with the repertoire data. The study profiled the T cell repertoires of hundreds of subjects by immunosequencing and related them to cytomegalovirus serostatus. Among approximately 370 genotyped donors of the cohort, an average of about 220,000 unique TCR beta nucleotide sequences was sequenced per donor, of which about 18% were non-productive. The number of donors typed differed by locus, with about 629-640 for A, B, C, DRB1 and DQB1, around 500 for DQA1, approximately 580 for DPA1, and some 470 for DPB1. The genetic ancestry cluster associated with self-reported Caucasian donors included about four fifths of the roughly 390 genotyped donors. A later analysis re-analyzed previously published TCR beta repertoires from 660 or so donors and added high-resolution HLA genotyping to study TCR occurrence patterns. Every repertoire in the discovery cohort had been generated on one and the same sequencing platform. Here is what the overall study found, with its caveats: Three of the identified cytomegalovirus-associated TCR beta chains were confirmed in vitro to be specific for cytomegalovirus antigens. In a later genetic analysis, a missense DCLRE1C variant was associated with V-gene and J-gene trimming of TCR beta chains, and the association was replicated in an independent cohort. Linkage disequilibrium might explain the correlated functional status among segregating V segments, but an unknown experimental factor could not be ruled out. Only TCR beta chains were sequenced in this cohort, and the absence of alpha or paired-chain data limited detectable features. According to the authors, the approach could potentially be generalized to other disease states and immunological phenotypes. Immune exposure information for the cohort was limited to CMV serostatus. In a later analysis, HLA-associated TCR beta chains were found to be more clonally expanded and to have lower generation probabilities than equally common non-associated chains. The study listed approximately 150 TCR beta chains as associated with cytomegalovirus. Because HLA typing was unavailable for some donors at each locus, only the typed subset was used in association tests. About 15 rarely observed V segments, including chromosome 9 orphons, were excluded from the earlier analysis of a few hundred of the donors because counts were too low. While some public TCRs were present in many individuals, most TCR sequences turned up only very rarely across donors. The 87-base-pair reads could not distinguish some IMGT-functional V segments, including TRBV6-2 and TRBV6-3, so those segments were excluded. A cluster of highly shared sequence variants was judged likely to represent a technical artifact of the sequencing pipeline. When HLA alleles, especially DR and DQ, strongly co-occurred, TCR associations were difficult to assign to individual alleles. In a later analysis, several top co-occurrence clusters were reported to appear linked to parvovirus B19, influenza, CMV and Epstein-Barr virus. Cytomegalovirus status was reported to be diagnosed by the classifier with high specificity and sensitivity in both the original and validation cohorts. At a false discovery rate of 0.05, a later analysis linked 15,000 to 20,000 TCR beta sequences to specific HLA alleles. The presence/absence analyses assumed that sequencing depth was roughly uniform across donors, and that assumption may not be true. A further reported finding was that TCR beta sequences accurately predicted the HLA-A and HLA-B alleles for most subjects in the first cohort. A later genetic analysis reported fewer N-insertions in productive TCRs among donors in an Asian-associated ancestry cluster than the approximately 700-donor mean. Most CMV-associated TCR beta chains appeared to be HLA-restricted in a later analysis, and the HLA associations seemed to be driven largely by CMV exposure. In an earlier analysis of more than 450 of the donors, most TCR beta V segments were observed in productive rearrangements about 87% or about 30% of the time, broadly matching IMGT annotations. In a later analysis, TCR association rates were found to vary across HLA loci, with the most associated TCRs seen for DRB1 alleles and the fewest for HLA-C alleles.

As encoded in the germline V gene, CDR1 is KGHSH while CDR2 is LQKENI. At the junction V is shortened by 4 bases and J by 5 bases, with 14 bases in between. Its CDR3 holds 14 amino acids, cysteine through phenylalanine. The CDR3 DNA has 42 bases and is translated from base 1. The cohort consisted of 600 to 700 healthy bone marrow donors. Cohort members were all nominally healthy when sampled, although unrecorded immune exposures were likely present. The donor was CMV seronegative and was included in the group of 352 seronegative cohort members. A peripheral blood sample was collected from each donor, and TCR beta sequencing was performed on peripheral blood mononuclear cells. The Qiagen DNeasy Blood Extraction Kit was used to extract genomic DNA from the blood cell samples. The library was produced with the immunoSEQ multiplex PCR assay. For the multiplex PCR, a mixture combining 60 forward primers for TCR Vbeta segments and 13 reverse primers for TCR Jbeta segments was used. A multiplex PCR assay on genomic DNA amplified the CDR3 region of rearranged TCR beta genes. Amplified TCR beta libraries were sequenced as 87-base-pair reads on the Illumina HiSeq System. In the source study's methods: Across the roughly 600 repertoires, a later analysis counted 80 million or so unique TCR beta chains, some 11 million of which were shared by at least two donors. To remove PCR and sequencing errors, raw reads were error-corrected and collapsed into unique sequences using a nearest-neighbor algorithm that merged closely related sequences. V, D and J gene segments were assigned by aligning CDR3 sequences to IMGT reference sequences. For a sequence to be retained, a match of at least six nucleotides was required to both a V gene segment and a J gene segment. Rearrangements were called productive when the CDR3 lacked stop codons and stayed in frame with V and J; all others were non-productive. CDR3 was defined by IMGT convention, running from the second conserved V-encoded cysteine to the conserved J-encoded phenylalanine. The earlier analysis of 500 to 650 of the donors excluded any sequence lacking an unambiguous match to a single V gene segment. In an earlier analysis of several hundred of the donors, V segments were called functional above 56.7% productive rearrangements and were called segregating when the between-donor standard deviation exceeded 5%. To diagnose cytomegalovirus status from the catalog of TCR beta chain sequences, a statistical classification framework was built. A later analysis assigned V and J genes by comparing TCR nucleotide sequences with IMGT/GENE-DB human TR gene sequences. Using the TCRdist pipeline, a later analysis assigned CDR3 sequences along with most-parsimonious VDJ recombination scenarios. In a later analysis, each TCR beta chain was defined by its CDR3 amino acid sequence together with its V-gene family, and reads lacking a unique V-gene family were excluded. As a way to deal with suspected cross-contamination and a sequencing artifact, a later analysis dropped approximately 570 nucleotide sequences that were highly shared and had low generation probability. For each public chain, a later analysis derived a clonal expansion index from normalized ranks of inferred template counts within each repertoire. In a later analysis, generation probabilities were computed using a VDJ recombination model fitted to out-of-frame rearrangements, and the results were checked against IGoR. In a later analysis, hypergeometric tests were used to score TCR-TCR, TCR-HLA and TCR-CMV co-occurrence, with a repertoire-size bias correction applied to TCR pairs. In a later analysis, false discovery rates were estimated by permuting HLA or CMV assignments 20 times. In a later analysis, co-occurring TCRs were grouped with DBSCAN, and TCRdist sequence similarity was added when clustering was performed within HLA-allele-positive subsets. Repertoires with fewer than 30,000 or more than 120,000 public chains, plus five repertoires with anomalous nucleotide sharing, were excluded from co-occurrence clustering. The immuneACCESS repertoire file appears here via TCRdb, limited to in-frame rearrangements. These files lack a portion of the clones; in checked studies, under half of the deficit traces to unresolved V genes, and the cause of the others is not known. V and J calls and clone size are those listed in that table; D and trimming were worked out from the DNA. In this sample the table shows about 140,000 clones, 70% to 80% of which occur a single time. Together, the top ten hold 2% of the sample.

The clonotype comes from a man younger than 45 in good health and CMV-seronegative. The chain is encoded by TRBV18 joined to TRBJ1-1, with the D gene uncertain. The material sequenced was PBMCs. The CDR3: CASSLVTRGTEAFF. Here is the DNA: TGTGCCAGCTCACTTGTGACCCGAGGGACTGAAGCTTTCTTT.